A selection of T cell receptor beta chains follows, all from one sample in a study of shared T cell receptors in the human thymus. The repertoire was sequenced with immunoSEQ multiplex PCR; TCRdb's copy has only in-frame clones and lacks some. Among 550,000 to 800,000 clones listed, 70% to 90% were seen once. The same sample was also used in a study of human thymus T cells.

The material sequenced was thymocytes. These receptors were obtained from a girl less than two years old with a congenital heart defect. CDR3s include the opening cysteine and the closing phenylalanine or tryptophan. The D gene is left open where the match is weak. Only some rows state a clone size, as once, few, many or a class for expanded clones.

V,size,D,J,DNA,CDR3
TRBV4-1,-,TRBD1,TRBJ1-1,TGCGCCAGCAGCCCTGGCAGGGGGTCACGTCCTCTGACAGCTTTCTTT,CASSPGRGSRPLTAFF
TRBV11-2,-,-,TRBJ1-3,TGTGCCAGCAGCCCCTCGGTGGGCGGAAACACCATATATTTT,CASSPSVGGNTIYF
TRBV19,-,TRBD2,TRBJ2-1,TGTGCCAGTAGTGGACTAGCGGGGGGCAATGAGCAGTTCTTC,CASSGLAGGNEQFF
TRBV18,-,TRBD2,TRBJ2-3,TGTGCCAGCTCACGAGCTGCCCCAGCGGGGGGTGGTGCAGATACGCAGTATTTT,CASSRAAPAGGGADTQYF
TRBV5-6,-,-,TRBJ1-3,TGTGCCAGCAGCTTAGGCCTAGCTGGAAACACCATATATTTT,CASSLGLAGNTIYF
TRBV7-6,few,-,TRBJ2-7,TGTGCCAGCAGCTTAGGACAGCTACCTATCTACGAGCAGTACTTC,CASSLGQLPIYEQYF
TRBV10-3,-,TRBD1,TRBJ1-1,TGTGCCATCAGTGATGGGACAGGGGGTGGAACTGAAGCTTTCTTT,CAISDGTGGGTEAFF
TRBV6-1,-,-,TRBJ2-3,TGTGCCAGCAATCCACGGGGTGGTTGGAATACGCAGTATTTT,CASNPRGGWNTQYF
TRBV9,-,-,TRBJ1-3,TGTGCCAGCAGCCCTATGGGGCAGGGGGGAAACACCATATATTTT,CASSPMGQGGNTIYF
TRBV28,-,-,TRBJ2-5,TGTGCCAGCACAGGAGGAGCGGAAGAGACCCAGTACTTC,CASTGGAEETQYF
TRBV5-1,-,-,TRBJ2-7,TGCGCCAGCAGCTTCCGGGGAATCTACGAGCAGTACTTC,CASSFRGIYEQYF
TRBV7-9,-,TRBD1,TRBJ2-7,TGTGCCAGCAGCCTAATAACCCGGGACAGGGGTACCTACGAGCAGTACTTC,CASSLITRDRGTYEQYF
TRBV5-6,-,-,TRBJ2-1,TGTGCCAGCAGCTTTCGCACTCAGCAGTTCTTC,CASSFRTQQFF
TRBV11-2,-,TRBD1,TRBJ1-2,TGTGCCAGCAGCTTAGTAGCCGGGGACAGGGGGGGCGGCTACACCTTC,CASSLVAGDRGGGYTF
TRBV5-6,-,TRBD1,TRBJ1-6,TGTGCCAGCAGCCAAGGCAGGGACAGTAATTCACCCCTCCACTTT,CASSQGRDSNSPLHF
TRBV21-1,-,-,TRBJ1-5,TGTGCCAGCAGCAAAAAATTTGGGCAGGGCGACAATCAGCCCCAGCATTTT,CASSKKFGQGDNQPQHF
TRBV4-3,-,-,TRBJ2-7,TGCGCCAGCAGTCACAGGTCCCACTACCGATACGAGCAGTACTTC,CASSHRSHYRYEQYF
TRBV7-8,-,TRBD2,TRBJ2-3,TGTGCCAGCAGCTTAGTTCAAGGACGGGGGGGCCCCCCATTCACAGATACGCAGTATTTT,CASSLVQGRGGPPFTDTQYF
TRBV11-2,-,TRBD1,TRBJ2-7,TGTGCCAGCAGCTCCGACAGGGGCAGAGGGAGTAAATACGAGCAGTACTTC,CASSSDRGRGSKYEQYF
TRBV5-6,-,TRBD2,TRBJ2-3,TGTGCCAGCAGCTTGGGGCTAGCGGGGGGGCCAGATACGCAGTATTTT,CASSLGLAGGPDTQYF
TRBV4-1,-,-,TRBJ2-3,TGCGCCAGCAGCCAAGATCTCTCAGATACGCAGTATTTT,CASSQDLSDTQYF